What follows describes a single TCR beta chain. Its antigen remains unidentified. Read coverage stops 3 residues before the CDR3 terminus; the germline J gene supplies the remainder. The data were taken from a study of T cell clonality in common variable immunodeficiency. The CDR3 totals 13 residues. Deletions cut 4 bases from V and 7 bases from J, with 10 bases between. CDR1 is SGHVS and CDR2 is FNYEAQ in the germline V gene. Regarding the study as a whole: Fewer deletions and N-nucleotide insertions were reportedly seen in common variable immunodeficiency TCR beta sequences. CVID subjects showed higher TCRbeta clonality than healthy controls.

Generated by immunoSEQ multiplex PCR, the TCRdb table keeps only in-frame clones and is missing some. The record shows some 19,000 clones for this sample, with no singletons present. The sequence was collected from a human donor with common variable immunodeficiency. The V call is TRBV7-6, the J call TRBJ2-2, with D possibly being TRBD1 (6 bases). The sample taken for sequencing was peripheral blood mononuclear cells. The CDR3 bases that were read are TGTGCCAGCAGCTCCACAGGGTTCGGGGAG. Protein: CASSSTGFGE. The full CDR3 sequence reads CASSSTGFGELFF. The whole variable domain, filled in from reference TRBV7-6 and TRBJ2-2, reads GAGVSQSPRYKVTKRGQDVALRCDPISGHVSLYWYRQALGQGPEFLTYFNYEAQQDKSGLPNDRFSAERPEGSISTLTIQRTEQRDSAMYRCASSSTGFGELFFGEGSRLTVL.